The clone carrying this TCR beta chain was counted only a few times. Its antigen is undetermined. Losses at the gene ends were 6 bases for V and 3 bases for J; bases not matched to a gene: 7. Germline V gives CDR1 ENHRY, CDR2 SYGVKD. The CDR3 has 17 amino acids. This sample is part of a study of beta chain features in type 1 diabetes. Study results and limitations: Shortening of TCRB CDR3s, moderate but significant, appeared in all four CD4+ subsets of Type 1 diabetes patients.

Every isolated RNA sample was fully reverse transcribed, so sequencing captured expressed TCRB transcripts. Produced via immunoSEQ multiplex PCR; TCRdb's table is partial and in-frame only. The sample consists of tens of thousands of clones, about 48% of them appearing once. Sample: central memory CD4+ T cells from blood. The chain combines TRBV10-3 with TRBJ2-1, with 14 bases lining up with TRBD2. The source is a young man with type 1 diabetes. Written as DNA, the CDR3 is TGTGCCATCAGCCCCGGACTAGCGGGAGGTAACTACAATGAGCAGTTCTTC. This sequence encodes CAISPGLAGGNYNEQFF.